Each of the 16 T cell receptor beta chains below was sequenced from the same sample in a study of T cell responses to AZD1222 COVID-19 vaccine. Assay: immunoSEQ multiplex PCR; the TCRdb copy retains only in-frame clones and omits some. The sample lists approximately 100,000 clones; roughly nine tenths were seen once. Sequencing used peripheral blood, obtained 28 days after the second dose of the MenACWY control vaccine. The receptors stem from an adult who received the MenACWY meningococcal vaccine as a control.

The CDR3 nucleotides are TGTGCCAGCAGCCAATCCCGACAGGCCGTCCAGCATTTT. Amino acid sequence: CASSQSRQAVQHF. The V and J genes are TRBV16 and TRBJ1-5; D possibly corresponds to TRBD1 (6 bases). Germline lookup yields CDR1 KGHSY and CDR2 FQNENV. V was shortened by 0 bases and J by 12 bases, with 12 bases between the two germline ends. This CDR3 region has 13 residues. Using reference TRBV16 and TRBJ1-5 for the parts outside the CDR3, the full variable domain is GEEVAQTPKHLVRGEGQKAKLYCAPIKGHSYVFWYQQVLKNEFKFLISFQNENVFDETGMPKERFSAKCLPNSPCSLEIQATKLEDSAVYFCASSQSRQAVQHFGDGTRLSIL.

The chain employs TRBV19 and TRBJ2-5; TRBD1 agrees at 9 bases. Germline V gene lookup returns CDR1 LNHDA and CDR2 SQIVND (reference sequence). V lost 3 bases, J lost 5 bases, and 4 bases stayed unmatched. The CDR3 is 14 residues long. CDR3 in amino acids: CASSITGGGETQYF. DNA for the CDR3: TGTGCCAGTAGTATCACAGGGGGCGGTGAGACCCAGTACTTC.

The V gene is TRBV9, the J gene TRBJ1-4; D possibly corresponds to TRBD1 (6 bases). This CDR3 comprises 14 residues. The V gene lost 1 base and the J gene lost 7 bases, with 11 bases spanning the gap. CDR1 is SGDLS and CDR2 is YYNGEE in the germline V gene. Here the CDR3 reads CASSVTGRVEKLFF. CDR3 coding DNA: TGTGCCAGCAGCGTAACAGGGCGAGTTGAAAAACTGTTTTTT.

V usage is TRBV7-9 and J usage is TRBJ1-4; the D gene is possibly TRBD1 (5 bases). Germline V gene sequence: CDR1 SEHNR, CDR2 FQNEAQ (reference sequence). This CDR3 region has 13 residues. Trimming shortened V by 9 bases and J by 5 bases, and 13 bases separated the two germline ends. CDR3: CASKGTVNEKLFF. The CDR3 nucleotides are TGTGCCAGTAAAGGGACGGTCAATGAAAAACTGTTTTTT. The whole variable domain, remainder taken from reference TRBV7-9 and TRBJ1-4, is DTGVSQNPRHKITKRGQNVTFRCDPISEHNRLYWYRQTLGQGPEFLTYFQNEAQLEKSRLLSDRFSAERPKGSFSTLEIQRTEQGDSAMYLCASKGTVNEKLFFGSGTQLSVL.

The rearrangement links TRBV7-8 to TRBJ1-5; D might be TRBD1 (5 bases). The CDR3 covers 16 residues. Per germline, CDR1 SGHVS and CDR2 FQNEAQ. The V and J ends lost 2 bases and 3 bases respectively, with 14 bases between them. CDR3 in amino acids: CASSLSAGGFNQPQHF. The CDR3 DNA follows: TGTGCCAGCAGCTTAAGTGCGGGGGGATTCAATCAGCCCCAGCATTTT.

The chain employs TRBV11-2 and TRBJ2-7; 9 bases align to TRBD1. V shed 5 bases, J shed 5 bases, and the junction held 10 bases outside the gene matches. Per germline, CDR1 SGHAT and CDR2 FQNNGV. The CDR3 runs to 15 residues. This CDR3 is CASSPPGTGNNEQYF. The CDR3 DNA reads as TGTGCCAGCAGCCCCCCCGGGACAGGGAACAACGAGCAGTACTTC.

This chain joins TRBV4-3 and TRBJ2-2; 12 bases are shared with TRBD1. CDR1 is LGHNA, CDR2 YSLEER, per germline. The V segment lost 3 bases and the J segment 4 bases; nucleotides outside the gene matches: 3. This CDR3 region has 16 residues. In DNA form, the CDR3 reads TGCGCCAGCAGCCAGGGGACAGGGGGCACCACCGGGGAGCTGTTTTTT. It specifies CASSQGTGGTTGELFF.

J is TRBJ2-7 and V is TRBV29-1; no reliable D call. CDR1 is SQVTM and CDR2 is ANQGSEA in the germline V gene. With 4 bases removed from V and 0 bases from J, the gap between germline ends came to 7 bases. The CDR3 length is 12 residues. CDR3 DNA sequence: TGCAGCGTTGGTCCAGGCTCCTACGAGCAGTACTTC. As protein: CSVGPGSYEQYF.

This clone came up once. V gene TRBV28 combines with J gene TRBJ2-7; D might be TRBD1 (6 bases). Per the germline V gene, CDR1 is MDHEN and CDR2 is SYDVKM. Trimming left V 7 bases short and J 3 bases short, with 19 bases between. The CDR3 covers 15 residues. The CDR3 protein is CASKGDTSALYEQYF. CDR3 DNA sequence: TGTGCCAGCAAGGGGGATACCTCAGCCCTCTACGAGCAGTACTTC. Combining the CDR3 with reference TRBV28 and TRBJ2-7 gives the whole variable domain DVKVTQSSRYLVKRTGEKVFLECVQDMDHENMFWYRQDPGLGLRLIYFSYDVKMKEKGDIPEGYSVSREKKERFSLILESASTNQTSMYLCASKGDTSALYEQYFGPGTRLTVT.

The chain has TRBV21-1 and TRBJ1-5. TRBV21-1 is a pseudogene segment. CDR3 size: 14 residues. CDR3 protein: CASGGSYSNQPQHF. CDR3 in DNA: TGTGCCAGCGGGGGGAGTTATAGCAATCAGCCCCAGCATTTT.

This clone was detected a few times. The V gene is TRBV5-4, the J gene TRBJ2-7; D gene uncertain. Germline CDR1 and CDR2: SGHNT and YYREEE (reference sequence). V was clipped by 1 base and J by 4 bases, with 9 bases between them. The CDR3 is 13 amino acids. The CDR3 spells CASSLISEYEQYF. The CDR3 DNA reads TGTGCCAGCAGCTTGATCTCAGAGTACGAGCAGTACTTC.

A note on this clone: An end of the junction differs from the germline gene, which may be a read error. The V and J genes are TRBV16 and TRBJ1-2; unclear D gene. The CDR3 spans 17 residues. Germline V lookup: CDR1 KGHSY, CDR2 FQNENV. CDR3: CASSQSGSFSANYGYTF. The CDR3 nucleotides are TGTGCCAGCAGTCAATCGGGCAGCTTCTCCGCTAACTATGGCTACACCTTC.

This chain uses TRBV10-3 with TRBJ2-1; 7 nucleotides line up with TRBD1. J lost 2 bases, V lost 2 bases, and 0 bases had no gene match. The CDR3 loop spans 14 amino acids. CDR1 ENHRY and CDR2 SYGVKD come from the germline V gene. The CDR3 spells CAISEQGAYNEQFF. In DNA, the CDR3 is TGTGCCATCAGTGAGCAGGGGGCCTACAATGAGCAGTTCTTC.

The V call is TRBV7-3, the J call TRBJ2-5; a weak D match, TRBD2 (5 bases). Germline-derived CDR1 and CDR2 are SGHTA and FQGTGA. The CDR3 spans 13 residues. Trimming took 5 bases from V and 7 from J, leaving 14 bases between them. In nucleotides, the CDR3 is TGTGCCAGCAGCCCAGCCCTTCGGGGGACCCAGTACTTC. It encodes CASSPALRGTQYF.

This clone was found a few times. This rearrangement joins TRBV3-1 (or the pseudogene TRBV3-2) to TRBJ1-2; possible D gene TRBD1, 6 bases. The CDR3 runs 14 residues. CDR1 is LGHDT and CDR2 is YNNKEL in the germline V gene (reference sequence). V was pared by 6 bases and J by 7 bases, with 18 bases between. The CDR3 spells CASSQIGGFGGYTF. The CDR3 DNA is TGTGCCAGCAGTCAAATAGGGGGGTTTGGTGGCTACACCTTC.

This clone was recorded a few times. The genes are TRBV11-3 and TRBJ2-3, with no clear D. Germline-derived CDR1 and CDR2 are SGHNT and YENEEA. V lost 4 bases and J 1 base, leaving 6 bases between the germline ends. The CDR3 length is 13 residues. The CDR3 here is CASSSRGTDTQYF. The CDR3 DNA sequence: TGTGCCAGCAGCTCTAGAGGCACAGATACGCAGTATTTT.